A selection of T cell receptor beta chains follows, all from one sample in a study of T cells after yellow fever vaccination. From the 5' RACE reads, TCRdb called clonotypes with MiXCR, one entry per CDR3 protein. The sample comprises approximately 300,000 distinct CDR3 sequences, roughly 13% of which are singletons, and roughly 0.5% rests with the top ten. Material: CD4+ T cells sorted from PBMCs, obtained 45 days after the yellow fever booster vaccination. These TCRs come from a man aged 25 to 40 who received the YFV17D yellow fever vaccine. Each CDR3 is given with its conserved first and last residue. The order of the fields is V gene, J gene, D gene, clone size, CDR3 protein, CDR3 DNA. D genes are given only for firm matches. A clone size is listed for some rows: how often the clone was seen (once, few, many), or a class if it is expanded.

v_call: TRBV6-4; j_call: TRBJ2-1; d_call: .; clone_size: many; cdr3_aa: CASSSKAGPYEQFF; cdr3_nt: TGTGCCAGCAGTTCAAAGGCCGGGCCTTATGAGCAGTTCTTC
v_call: TRBV7-6; j_call: TRBJ2-3; d_call: TRBD1; clone_size: few; cdr3_aa: CASSPPGQGPTDTQYF; cdr3_nt: TGTGCCAGCAGCCCCCCGGGACAGGGACCCACAGATACGCAGTATTTT
v_call: TRBV7-2; j_call: TRBJ2-7; d_call: .; clone_size: few; cdr3_aa: CASRQGGTYEQYF; cdr3_nt: TGTGCCAGCAGGCAGGGTGGCACCTACGAGCAGTACTTC
v_call: TRBV12-3/TRBV12-4; j_call: TRBJ1-1; d_call: TRBD1; clone_size: few; cdr3_aa: CASSKSGTGETEAFF; cdr3_nt: TGTGCCAGCAGTAAATCCGGGACAGGGGAGACTGAAGCTTTCTTT
v_call: TRBV4-3; j_call: TRBJ2-7; d_call: .; clone_size: few; cdr3_aa: CASSQVEFSEQYF; cdr3_nt: TGCGCCAGCAGCCAAGTCGAATTCTCAGAGCAGTACTTC
v_call: TRBV18; j_call: TRBJ2-5; d_call: .; clone_size: .; cdr3_aa: CASSPTLPETQYF; cdr3_nt: TGTGCCAGCTCACCAACGTTACCAGAGACCCAGTACTTC
v_call: TRBV12-3/TRBV12-4; j_call: TRBJ1-3; d_call: .; clone_size: .; cdr3_aa: CASSFQPVTSGNTIYF; cdr3_nt: TGTGCCAGCAGTTTCCAACCAGTGACGTCTGGAAACACCATATATTTT
v_call: TRBV5-1; j_call: TRBJ2-7; d_call: .; clone_size: .; cdr3_aa: CASRLGERAAGPEEQYF; cdr3_nt: TGCGCCAGCAGGCTAGGGGAGAGGGCGGCTGGGCCTGAGGAGCAGTACTTC
v_call: TRBV5-4; j_call: TRBJ1-1; d_call: .; clone_size: once; cdr3_aa: CAISPGSLRVNTEAFF; cdr3_nt: TGTGCCATCAGCCCCGGGTCACTTCGGGTGAACACTGAAGCTTTCTTT
v_call: TRBV27; j_call: TRBJ2-3; d_call: .; clone_size: .; cdr3_aa: CASSHRGYPSTQYF; cdr3_nt: TGTGCCAGCAGTCACCGGGGATATCCGTCTACGCAGTATTTT
v_call: TRBV20-1; j_call: TRBJ1-6; d_call: .; clone_size: .; cdr3_aa: CSASLGGGYNSPLHF; cdr3_nt: TGCAGTGCTAGCCTAGGGGGGGGGTATAATTCACCCCTCCACTTT
v_call: TRBV5-5; j_call: TRBJ2-7; d_call: .; clone_size: few; cdr3_aa: CASSLRVSPEQYF; cdr3_nt: TGTGCCAGCAGCTTGAGGGTATCCCCTGAGCAGTACTTC
v_call: TRBV6-2/TRBV6-3; j_call: TRBJ2-6; d_call: .; clone_size: .; cdr3_aa: CASTKGRGPGANVLTF; cdr3_nt: TGTGCCAGCACCAAGGGGAGAGGCCCTGGGGCCAACGTCCTGACTTTC
v_call: TRBV5-1; j_call: TRBJ2-7; d_call: TRBD1; clone_size: .; cdr3_aa: CASSSGTGVEQYF; cdr3_nt: TGCGCCAGCAGCTCCGGGACAGGGGTCGAGCAGTACTTC
v_call: TRBV9; j_call: TRBJ2-7; d_call: .; clone_size: .; cdr3_aa: CASSETSTSYEQYF; cdr3_nt: TGTGCCAGCAGCGAAACATCGACTTCCTACGAGCAGTACTTC
v_call: TRBV7-2; j_call: TRBJ2-3; d_call: .; clone_size: .; cdr3_aa: CASSLEFSGGDTQYF; cdr3_nt: TGTGCCAGCAGCTTAGAGTTTTCCGGGGGAGATACGCAGTATTTT
v_call: TRBV29-1; j_call: TRBJ2-6; d_call: .; clone_size: .; cdr3_aa: CSVSNSGANVLTF; cdr3_nt: TGCAGCGTGAGTAACTCTGGGGCCAACGTCCTGACTTTC
v_call: TRBV15; j_call: TRBJ1-5; d_call: TRBD1; clone_size: few; cdr3_aa: CATSRDIDRGGQPQHF; cdr3_nt: TGTGCCACCAGCAGAGATATTGACAGGGGTGGTCAGCCCCAGCATTTT
v_call: TRBV20-1; j_call: TRBJ2-2; d_call: TRBD1; clone_size: .; cdr3_aa: CSARAGGDTGELFF; cdr3_nt: TGCAGTGCTCGGGCAGGGGGCGACACCGGGGAGCTGTTTTTT
v_call: TRBV6-5; j_call: TRBJ2-5; d_call: TRBD2; clone_size: few; cdr3_aa: CASSYSKASGSYF; cdr3_nt: TGTGCCAGCAGTTACTCGAAGGCTAGCGGATCGTACTTC
v_call: TRBV6-1; j_call: TRBJ2-5; d_call: .; clone_size: few; cdr3_aa: CASRRTVQETQYF; cdr3_nt: TGTGCCAGCAGACGGACAGTCCAAGAGACCCAGTACTTC
v_call: TRBV19; j_call: TRBJ2-7; d_call: .; clone_size: .; cdr3_aa: CASSPEDTNEQYF; cdr3_nt: TGTGCCAGTAGTCCAGAGGACACCAACGAGCAGTACTTC
v_call: TRBV7-2; j_call: TRBJ1-2; d_call: .; clone_size: .; cdr3_aa: CASSLAWGRGDGYTF; cdr3_nt: TGTGCCAGCAGCTTAGCTTGGGGCAGAGGGGATGGCTACACCTTC
v_call: TRBV6-2/TRBV6-3; j_call: TRBJ2-1; d_call: .; clone_size: few; cdr3_aa: CASDRRFTMYNEQFF; cdr3_nt: TGTGCCAGCGACCGGCGGTTTACAATGTACAATGAGCAGTTCTTC
v_call: TRBV4-3; j_call: TRBJ2-7; d_call: .; clone_size: .; cdr3_aa: CASSQVRAGSEQYF; cdr3_nt: TGCGCCAGCAGCCAAGTCAGGGCAGGCAGCGAGCAGTACTTC
v_call: TRBV20-1; j_call: TRBJ2-3; d_call: TRBD2; clone_size: .; cdr3_aa: CSALQLAGPDTQYF; cdr3_nt: TGCAGTGCCCTCCAACTAGCGGGCCCAGATACGCAGTATTTT
v_call: TRBV11-2; j_call: TRBJ2-2; d_call: TRBD2; clone_size: few; cdr3_aa: CASSSGDYPNTGELFF; cdr3_nt: TGTGCCAGCAGCTCTGGGGACTACCCGAACACCGGGGAGCTGTTTTTT
v_call: TRBV20-1; j_call: TRBJ2-5; d_call: .; clone_size: .; cdr3_aa: CSATPTVTQETQYF; cdr3_nt: TGCAGTGCTACACCCACAGTAACCCAAGAGACCCAGTACTTC
v_call: TRBV7-2; j_call: TRBJ2-1; d_call: .; clone_size: .; cdr3_aa: CASSPRPRGQYNEQFF; cdr3_nt: TGTGCCAGCAGCCCCCGACCGCGGGGGCAATACAATGAGCAGTTCTTC
v_call: TRBV20-1; j_call: TRBJ2-3; d_call: .; clone_size: .; cdr3_aa: CSASRRSRLLGNQPQYF; cdr3_nt: TGCAGTGCTAGTCGTCGGAGCCGCCTATTAGGCAATCAGCCCCAGTATTTT
v_call: TRBV5-1; j_call: TRBJ2-1; d_call: .; clone_size: few; cdr3_aa: CASSLDGTANEQFF; cdr3_nt: TGCGCCAGCAGCTTGGATGGGACTGCCAATGAGCAGTTCTTC
v_call: TRBV5-4; j_call: TRBJ2-3; d_call: .; clone_size: .; cdr3_aa: CASSNTQGDTQYF; cdr3_nt: TGTGCCAGCAGCAACACACAAGGAGATACGCAGTATTTT
v_call: TRBV13; j_call: TRBJ1-5; d_call: .; clone_size: once; cdr3_aa: CASSLYGGNQPQHF; cdr3_nt: TGTGCCAGCAGCTTATATGGGGGCAATCAGCCCCAGCATTTT
v_call: TRBV10-1; j_call: TRBJ2-2; d_call: .; clone_size: .; cdr3_aa: CASSSTDYGSGGELFF; cdr3_nt: TGCGCCAGCAGCTCCACGGACTATGGCTCGGGCGGGGAGCTGTTTTTT
v_call: TRBV5-6; j_call: TRBJ2-7; d_call: TRBD1; clone_size: few; cdr3_aa: CASSSDRGEQYF; cdr3_nt: TGTGCCAGCAGTTCAGACAGGGGCGAGCAGTACTTC
v_call: TRBV12-3/TRBV12-4; j_call: TRBJ1-6; d_call: .; clone_size: few; cdr3_aa: CASSFAGSPLHF; cdr3_nt: TGTGCCAGCAGTTTCGCCGGATCACCCCTCCACTTT
v_call: TRBV7-2; j_call: TRBJ2-7; d_call: .; clone_size: .; cdr3_aa: CASAGPGVYEQYF; cdr3_nt: TGTGCCAGCGCTGGCCCGGGAGTCTACGAGCAGTACTTC
v_call: TRBV25-1; j_call: TRBJ2-7; d_call: .; clone_size: few; cdr3_aa: CASSAWGGTYEQYF; cdr3_nt: TGTGCCAGCAGCGCATGGGGCGGAACCTACGAGCAGTACTTC
v_call: TRBV9; j_call: TRBJ2-6; d_call: .; clone_size: few; cdr3_aa: CASSENPAGANVLTF; cdr3_nt: TGTGCCAGCAGTGAAAATCCGGCTGGGGCCAACGTCCTGACTTTC
v_call: TRBV7-6; j_call: TRBJ2-1; d_call: TRBD2; clone_size: many; cdr3_aa: CASSPGLGHEQFF; cdr3_nt: TGTGCCAGCAGCCCCGGACTAGGACATGAGCAGTTCTTC
v_call: TRBV20-1; j_call: TRBJ2-2; d_call: .; clone_size: few; cdr3_aa: CSARNSRTGPGELFF; cdr3_nt: TGCAGTGCTAGAAACTCACGCACAGGCCCCGGGGAGCTGTTTTTT
v_call: TRBV5-1; j_call: TRBJ2-3; d_call: .; clone_size: few; cdr3_aa: CASSLNRVRDTQYF; cdr3_nt: TGCGCCAGCAGCTTGAACAGGGTTAGAGATACGCAGTATTTT
v_call: TRBV20-1; j_call: TRBJ1-3; d_call: .; clone_size: few; cdr3_aa: CSAREGAGNTIYF; cdr3_nt: TGCAGTGCTAGAGAGGGTGCTGGAAACACCATATATTTT
v_call: TRBV20-1; j_call: TRBJ2-7; d_call: TRBD2; clone_size: few; cdr3_aa: CSARVDGLALEQYF; cdr3_nt: TGCAGTGCTAGAGTAGATGGACTAGCGCTCGAGCAGTACTTC
v_call: TRBV7-9; j_call: TRBJ1-4; d_call: TRBD1; clone_size: .; cdr3_aa: CATTPQGQGGEKLFF; cdr3_nt: TGTGCCACCACCCCTCAAGGACAGGGCGGGGAAAAACTGTTTTTT
v_call: TRBV20-1; j_call: TRBJ2-5; d_call: .; clone_size: few; cdr3_aa: CSAGERQETQYF; cdr3_nt: TGCAGTGCTGGGGAGCGCCAAGAGACCCAGTACTTC
v_call: TRBV12-3/TRBV12-4; j_call: TRBJ1-2; d_call: .; clone_size: few; cdr3_aa: CASSPRGGPRDYGYTF; cdr3_nt: TGTGCCAGCAGTCCACGGGGAGGGCCGCGAGACTATGGCTACACCTTC
v_call: TRBV20-1; j_call: TRBJ2-1; d_call: TRBD2; clone_size: .; cdr3_aa: CSAPTSGLGGSYNEQFF; cdr3_nt: TGCAGTGCTCCGACTAGCGGTCTGGGAGGGTCCTACAATGAGCAGTTCTTC
v_call: TRBV4-3; j_call: TRBJ2-1; d_call: TRBD2; clone_size: .; cdr3_aa: CASSQLMGGGNNEQFF; cdr3_nt: TGCGCCAGCAGCCAACTAATGGGGGGAGGGAACAATGAGCAGTTCTTC
v_call: TRBV15; j_call: TRBJ2-5; d_call: .; clone_size: .; cdr3_aa: CATRREGRETQYF; cdr3_nt: TGTGCCACCCGCAGAGAAGGGAGAGAGACCCAGTACTTC
v_call: TRBV5-6; j_call: TRBJ2-1; d_call: TRBD1; clone_size: few; cdr3_aa: CASSRDRDDRYNEQFF; cdr3_nt: TGTGCCAGCAGCCGGGACAGGGACGACCGCTACAATGAGCAGTTCTTC
v_call: TRBV6-5; j_call: TRBJ2-5; d_call: TRBD1; clone_size: .; cdr3_aa: CASSYQQGRGETQYF; cdr3_nt: TGTGCCAGCAGTTACCAACAGGGGCGAGGGGAGACCCAGTACTTC